The 12 T cell receptor beta chains presented below share a single source sample, sequenced in a study of blood T cells in healthy people across ages. A second roughly 7 to 11 cycle PCR used barcoded and J-beta primers. TCRdb independently ran MiXCR on the 5' RACE reads; one entry per CDR3 protein. Among some 1.5 million distinct CDR3 sequences listed, approximately 30% were seen once. Specimen: blood. These TCRs come from a woman aged 25 to 45 in good health.

The chain couples TRBV3-1 to TRBJ2-7; 9 bases match TRBD2. Per germline, CDR1 LGHDT and CDR2 YNNKEL (reference sequence). The V segment lost 4 bases and the J segment 4 bases; nucleotides outside the gene matches: 5. This CDR3 has 14 amino acids. The CDR3 here is CASSPTSGCYEQYF. In DNA form, the CDR3 reads TGTGCCAGCAGCCCCACTAGCGGGTGTTACGAGCAGTACTTC.

The rearrangement joins TRBV6-1 to TRBJ1-1, with D uncertain. Germline assignment: CDR1 MNHNS and CDR2 SASEGT. The CDR3 has 14 amino acids. Deletions cut 3 bases from V and 1 base from J, with 9 bases between. CDR3 residues: CASSDRYGNTEAFF. Written as DNA, the CDR3 is TGTGCCAGCAGTGATAGGTATGGGAACACTGAAGCTTTCTTT.

About this clonotype: Since a much larger clone is just one base distant, this may be a read error. The chain links TRBV18 to TRBJ2-7, with a weak D call TRBD2 (6 bases). The V gene's germline CDR1 is KGHSH and CDR2 LQKENI. CDR3 length: 15 residues. The DNA of the CDR3 is TGTGCCGGCTCACCACTGAGTGCGGGATCCTACGAGCAGTACTTC. Residues: CAGSPLSAGSYEQYF.

For this clonotype: At one boundary the junction diverges from the germline segment, which might be a read error. V and J are TRBV12-3 or TRBV12-4 and TRBJ1-2, with TRBD1 matching 7 bases. The CDR3 sequence is 14 residues long. Here the CDR3 DNA reads TGTGCCGGCAGTTCCGGACAGGCCCGAGAAGGCTACACCTTC. It specifies CAGSSGQAREGYTF.

V usage is TRBV12-3 or TRBV12-4 and J usage is TRBJ2-1; D possibly matches TRBD1 or TRBD2 (6 bases each). This CDR3 has 15 amino acids. Between the trimmed V and J ends, which lost 0 bases and 6 bases, there was a span of 12 bases. Written as DNA, the CDR3 is TGTGCCAGCAGTTTAGCGGGGGGCCATTCCAATGAGCAGTTCTTC. Translation: CASSLAGGHSNEQFF.

This clonotype was counted many times. V is TRBV5-1 and J is TRBJ1-2, with 11 bases fitting TRBD1. Germline CDR1 reads SGHRS; CDR2 reads YFSETQ. The CDR3 sequence is 14 residues long. V gave up 4 bases and J gave up 6 bases; unmatched junction bases: 5. CDR3 protein: CASSTGQGVHGYTF. The CDR3 DNA follows: TGCGCCAGCAGCACGGGACAGGGGGTTCATGGCTACACCTTC.

The chain carries TRBV2 and TRBJ2-1, with D unclear. The germline V gene has CDR1 SNHLY and CDR2 FYNNEI. CDR3 size: 12 residues. Trimming shortened V by 8 bases and J by 5 bases, and 10 bases separated the two germline ends. CDR3 amino acids: CASAALDNEQFF. The CDR3 bases are TGTGCCAGCGCCGCCTTGGACAATGAGCAGTTCTTC.

The chain has TRBV7-2 and TRBJ2-5; 9 positions agree with TRBD2. The CDR3 has 15 amino acids. The V and J ends lost 3 bases and 8 bases, in that order; junction bases with no gene match: 10. Germline CDR1 and CDR2: SGHTA and FQGNSA. CDR3 nucleotides: TGTGCCAGCAGCTTTCGGACTAGCGTCATGGAAACCCAGTACTTC. Amino acid sequence: CASSFRTSVMETQYF.

The rearrangement joins TRBV6-1 to TRBJ2-3; 9 nucleotides match TRBD2. The V gene end was trimmed by 6 bases and the J gene end by 3 bases; junction bases not matched to a gene: 13. The CDR3 covers 17 residues. Looked up from germline, CDR1 is MNHNS and CDR2 is SASEGT. The CDR3 nucleotides are TGTGCCAGCAGGCTTAAGAGTAGCGGGAGTCTAACAGATACGCAGTATTTT. This translates into CASRLKSSGSLTDTQYF.

Details on this clonotype: The junction departs from germline at one end; a sequencing error may be responsible. The CDR3, as DNA: TGTGCCGGCAGCTTTTCGGGGAGTAAAGAGCGGTTCTTC. This gives the protein CAGSFSGSKERFF. The chain recombines TRBV5-6 with TRBJ2-1; maybe TRBD2 (5 bases). The germline CDR1 and CDR2 sequences are SGHDT and YYEEEE. The CDR3 is 13 residues long.

The V gene is TRBV7-2, the J gene TRBJ2-1, with a weak D call TRBD2 (5 bases). CDR1 SGHTA and CDR2 FQGNSA come from the germline V gene. The CDR3 is 15 amino acids. V dropped 1 base and J dropped 4 bases, with 11 bases sitting between them. This chain's CDR3 is CASSLGSSGYNEQFF. CDR3 DNA sequence: TGTGCCAGCAGCTTAGGGTCAAGCGGATACAATGAGCAGTTCTTC.

This clonotype was seen more than once but under ten times. This may come from a read error, since a much larger clone is one base off. The rearrangement uses TRBV4-3 and TRBJ1-2, with 7 bases lining up with TRBD1. Germline CDR1 is LGHNA and CDR2 is YSLEER. This CDR3 has 14 amino acids. The CDR3, as DNA: TGCACCAGCAGCCCGGGACGGGACAGCTATGGCTACACCTTC. Translated, it gives CTSSPGRDSYGYTF.